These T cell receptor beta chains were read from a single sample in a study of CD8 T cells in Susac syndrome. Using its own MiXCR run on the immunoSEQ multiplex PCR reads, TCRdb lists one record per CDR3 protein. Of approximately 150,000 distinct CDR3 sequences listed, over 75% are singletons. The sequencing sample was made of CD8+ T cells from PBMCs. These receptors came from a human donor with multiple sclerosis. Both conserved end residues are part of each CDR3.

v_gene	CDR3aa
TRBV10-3	CASNSPLNTEAFF
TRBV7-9	CASSLELRTSGSTDTQYF
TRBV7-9	CASSPRTSASYNEQFF
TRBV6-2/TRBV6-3	CASSYGDSTYEQYF
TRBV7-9	CASSFRQGATNEKLFF
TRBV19	CASSPSHHIYNEQFF
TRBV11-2	CASSLRGPDTQYF
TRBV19	CASTPGSGELFF
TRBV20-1	CSASSYHSPEEAPYHSTDTQYF
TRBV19	CASTLAGSSYNEQFF
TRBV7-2	CASSRDPTYEQYF
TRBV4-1	CASSTRVGETEAFF
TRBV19	CASSIALGNTEAFF
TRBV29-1	CSAWTGNTGELFF
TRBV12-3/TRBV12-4	CASSLFQATTGELFF
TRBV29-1	CSVEGQNTQYF
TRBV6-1	CASSQETGGTEAFF
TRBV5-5	CASSSTYQQGAQPQHF
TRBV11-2	CASRSVRDEQYF
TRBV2	CASSEGLTNEQFF
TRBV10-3	CAISESAGAPRSETQYF
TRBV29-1	CSVQGSTNEKLFF
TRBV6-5	CASSYGTPGSGNTIYF
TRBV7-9	CASSSPRDIELRGYTF
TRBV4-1	CASSLDGWNLFGYTF
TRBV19	CASSGTGPQFF
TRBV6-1	CASILRQNQETQYF
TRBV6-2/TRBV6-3	CASSYYPGDEQFF
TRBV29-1	CSVEFWLGEQFF
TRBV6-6	CAARSTDTQYF
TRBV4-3	CASSAGSNTGELFF
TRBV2	CASSEGAGGEDGYTF
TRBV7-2	CASSLVSGDRPHTIYF
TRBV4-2	CASSRATGANQPQHF
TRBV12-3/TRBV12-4	CASSCCGRSPWAFF
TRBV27	CASWTGGQPQHF
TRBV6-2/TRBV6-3	CASSRRGHLSEKLFF
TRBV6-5	CASSMGRDTEAFF
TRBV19	CASSPLTGADTEAFF
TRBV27	CASRNGVEQFF
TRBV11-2	CASSSPGTGHYGYTF
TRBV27	CASSPGGAADTQYF
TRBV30	CAWSRQGDQPQHF
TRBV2	CASTLLGLGDGYTF
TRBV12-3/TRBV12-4	CASSFSPGGANYGYTF
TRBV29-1	CSVHTGSEQYF
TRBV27	CASSTLNQETQYF
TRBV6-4	CASSVQGSGTDTQYF
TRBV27	CATSTLANTGELFF
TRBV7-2	CASSPEYSRGLGELFF
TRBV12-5	CASGLSGNVQAETQYF
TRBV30	CAWRKGRESGANVLTF
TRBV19	CASSMSGRAARNEQFF
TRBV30	CAWTGLAGGYVPGELFF
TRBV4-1	CASSSWGTGGTGELFF
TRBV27	CASSPGRGLAEQYF
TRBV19	CASAGAFGANVLTF
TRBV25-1	CASSGGFYGQYF
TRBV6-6	CASSSLSEEESVAFF
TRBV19	CASSIGPSGSEGDTQYF